Below are 29 T cell receptor beta chains sequenced from a single sample in a study of blood T cell repertoires in COVID-19. Only in-frame clones appear in the TCRdb table, and some are missing; sequencing was by immunoSEQ multiplex PCR. Of 140,000 to 150,000 clones in the sample, over 70% were seen once. The sequencing input was peripheral blood. These receptors were collected from a man aged 50-59 years with active or convalescent COVID-19.

CDR3 coding DNA: TGTGCCAGTAGTGCCGCCGGGACAGGGGGATACGAGCAGTACTTC. It yields the protein CASSAAGTGGYEQYF. The chain links TRBV19 to TRBJ2-7; the match to TRBD1 covers 11 bases. Per germline, CDR1 LNHDA and CDR2 SQIVND (reference sequence). The length of the CDR3 is 15 residues. V was clipped by 5 bases and J by 4 bases; unmatched bases: 7.

V gene TRBV24-1 combines with J gene TRBJ1-5, with 8 bases aligning to TRBD1. The germline CDR1 and CDR2 sequences are KGHDR and SFDVKD. The CDR3 consists of 14 residues. The V segment lost 7 bases and the J segment 8 bases; nucleotides outside the gene matches: 9. The CDR3 DNA reads TGTGCCACCAGCGACAGGGGCGGAGGAAAGCCCCAGCATTTT. Encoded protein: CATSDRGGGKPQHF.

V usage is TRBV7-3 and J usage is TRBJ2-7, with TRBD2 matching over 7 bases. CDR1 SGHTA and CDR2 FQGTGA come from the germline V gene. The CDR3 has 15 residues. Germline trimming cut 6 bases from V and 3 bases from J; bases unmatched to any gene: 11. CDR3 residues: CASSPSVGGSYEQYF. The CDR3 DNA reads as TGTGCCAGCAGTCCTTCGGTCGGCGGGAGCTACGAGCAGTACTTC.

The chain recombines TRBV7-3 with TRBJ2-6; D is perhaps TRBD2 (6 bases). The V and J ends lost 3 bases and 12 bases respectively, with 15 bases between them. In germline, CDR1 is SGHTA, CDR2 FQGTGA. The length of the CDR3 is 14 residues. CDR3 sequence: CASSFSARDGVLTF. The CDR3 DNA reads TGTGCCAGCAGCTTCTCTGCGCGGGATGGCGTCCTGACTTTC.

The genes are TRBV30 and TRBJ2-7; D is undetermined. This CDR3 contains 12 residues. Trimming cost V 0 bases and J 13 bases, with 16 bases left between them. In germline, CDR1 is GTSNPN, CDR2 SVGIG (reference sequence). DNA of the CDR3: TGTGCCTGGAGTGTATACCCCCAGTTGGTATACTTC. Protein product: CAWSVYPQLVYF. Looking up the rest from reference TRBV30 and TRBJ2-7 gives the full variable domain: SQTIHQWPATLVQPVGSPLSLECTVEGTSNPNLYWYRQAAGRGLQLLFYSVGIGQISSEVPQNLSASRPQDRQFILSSKKLLLSDSGFYLCAWSVYPQLVYFGPGTRLTVT.

The chain has TRBV18 and TRBJ1-2, with 8 positions matching TRBD1. The germline gives CDR1 KGHSH, CDR2 LQKENI. The CDR3 sequence is 14 residues long. V dropped 5 bases and J dropped 6; count of bases not matched to a gene: 8. Here the CDR3 DNA reads TGTGCCAGCTCAATTACAGGGGGACACGATGGCTACACCTTC. Amino acid sequence: CASSITGGHDGYTF.

The chain has TRBV7-2 and TRBJ2-5; 7 bases are shared with TRBD2. The germline V gene encodes CDR1 SGHTA and CDR2 FQGNSA. V was clipped by 3 bases and J by 1 base; unmatched bases: 5. The length of the CDR3 is 15 residues. The CDR3 is CASSLAGETQETQYF. CDR3 in DNA: TGTGCCAGCAGCTTGGCGGGGGAAACCCAAGAGACCCAGTACTTC.

The chain joins TRBV5-1 to TRBJ1-1; 8 bases line up with TRBD1. Germline lookup yields CDR1 SGHRS and CDR2 YFSETQ. The CDR3 sequence is 16 residues long. V trimming: 0 bases; J trimming: 0 bases; junction bases outside the gene matches: 4. The CDR3 loop reads CASSLDPGGMNTEAFF. The CDR3 DNA reads as TGCGCCAGCAGCTTGGATCCAGGGGGCATGAACACTGAAGCTTTCTTT.

V gene TRBV6-4 combines with J gene TRBJ2-5; D possibly corresponds to TRBD1 (8 bases). The germline V gene has CDR1 MRHNA and CDR2 SNTAGT. The V and J ends lost 8 bases and 4 bases respectively, with 14 bases between them. CDR3 size: 13 residues. CDR3 sequence reads: CASSYRGGETQYF. Here the CDR3 DNA reads TGTGCCAGCTCTTACAGGGGGGGAGAGACCCAGTACTTC.

J is TRBJ2-4 and V is TRBV18; 7 bases line up with TRBD1. This CDR3 contains 15 residues. From germline, CDR1 is KGHSH and CDR2 LQKENI. The ends lost 3 bases at V and 6 bases at J; junction bases unmatched: 8. The CDR3 DNA reads as TGTGCCAGCTCACCTCGGACAGGAGGAGGAAACATTCAGTACTTC. Protein product: CASSPRTGGGNIQYF.

The gene calls are TRBV27 and TRBJ1-6; the D is unclear. V was cut by 0 bases and J by 7 bases, with 10 bases left in between. Germline V gives CDR1 MNHEY, CDR2 SMNVEV (reference sequence). The CDR3 has 15 amino acids. The CDR3, as DNA: TGTGCCAGCAGTTTATCGTCCGGGTACAATTCACCCCTCCACTTT. Amino acid sequence: CASSLSSGYNSPLHF.

The V and J genes are TRBV24-1 and TRBJ2-1; 7 bases agree with TRBD2. V trimming: 0 bases; J trimming: 8 bases; junction bases outside the gene matches: 9. CDR1 is KGHDR and CDR2 is SFDVKD in the germline V gene. The CDR3 length is 16 residues. The CDR3 sequence is CATSDLQASGIDEQFF. The CDR3 DNA reads TGTGCCACCAGTGATTTGCAGGCTAGCGGTATCGATGAGCAGTTCTTC.

This chain uses TRBV15 with TRBJ1-5; a possible D gene is TRBD1 (6 bases). The CDR3 loop spans 12 amino acids. With 6 bases removed from V and 5 bases from J, the gap between germline ends came to 8 bases. Germline loops: CDR1 LNHNV, CDR2 YYDKDF (reference sequence). This chain's CDR3 is CATRGAYQPQHF. The CDR3 DNA reads TGTGCCACCAGGGGGGCATATCAGCCCCAGCATTTT.

This clone was counted once. The V call is TRBV16, the J call TRBJ2-1; perhaps TRBD1 as D (5 bases). V was pared by 2 bases and J by 6 bases, with 11 bases between. The CDR3 is made up of 14 amino acids. Germline V gives CDR1 KGHSY, CDR2 FQNENV. In nucleotides, the CDR3 is TGTGCCAGCAGCCAAGGACACAACGGCAATGAGCAGTTCTTC. Translation: CASSQGHNGNEQFF.

This chain links TRBV24-1 with TRBJ2-1; perhaps TRBD2 as D (6 bases). CDR3 size: 13 residues. Germline values: CDR1 KGHDR, CDR2 SFDVKD. V was trimmed by 3 bases and J by 7 bases, leaving 9 bases between them. CDR3 in amino acids: CATSDTTRNEQFF. The CDR3 bases are TGTGCCACCAGTGATACGACTAGAAATGAGCAGTTCTTC.

This clone is a singleton in its sample. This rearrangement joins TRBV10-3 to TRBJ2-2, with D perhaps matching TRBD2 (6 bases). Germline CDR1 ENHRY, CDR2 SYGVKD. Trimming stripped 8 bases from V and 5 bases from J, with 21 bases between. The CDR3 covers 16 residues. CDR3 nucleotides: TGTGCCATCCGCCGGCAGAGACTAGGAGAGACCGGGGAGCTGTTTTTT. It is translated as CAIRRQRLGETGELFF.

The chain employs TRBV27 and TRBJ2-3; 10 bases line up with TRBD1. Germline assignment: CDR1 MNHEY and CDR2 SMNVEV (reference sequence). Trimming took 4 bases from V and 6 from J; bases not matched to a gene: 16. The CDR3 runs 18 residues. This CDR3 is CASSSGMVGQGLKDTQYF. The CDR3 DNA reads TGTGCCAGCAGTTCCGGGATGGTGGGACAGGGGCTAAAGGATACGCAGTATTTT.

This chain joins TRBV6-6 and TRBJ2-7, with D maybe TRBD1 (5 bases). Per germline, CDR1 MNHNY and CDR2 SVGAGI (reference sequence). V shed 4 bases and J shed 5 bases, with 9 bases lying between them. The CDR3 spans 12 residues. Here the CDR3 reads CASSWQGNEQYF. The CDR3 coding sequence is TGTGCCAGCAGTTGGCAGGGAAACGAGCAGTACTTC.

The chain is built from TRBV27 and TRBJ2-1, with 7 nucleotides matching TRBD1. J lost 4 bases, V lost 5 bases, and 8 bases had no gene match. Germline V lookup: CDR1 MNHEY, CDR2 SMNVEV (reference sequence). The CDR3 consists of 15 residues. The CDR3 DNA reads TGTGCCAGCAGTCCCCTCCGGGACAGATACAATGAGCAGTTCTTC. This gives the protein CASSPLRDRYNEQFF.

V gene TRBV7-9 combines with J gene TRBJ1-3; weak D call: TRBD1 (5 bases). This CDR3 region has 14 residues. Germline V gives CDR1 SEHNR, CDR2 FQNEAQ (reference sequence). Trimming removed 5 bases at V and 3 bases at J, with 11 bases between. CDR3 in DNA: TGTGCCAGCAGCCAGTCGGGGGTTGGAAACACCATATATTTT. Protein: CASSQSGVGNTIYF.

This sequence joins TRBV12-3 or TRBV12-4 and TRBJ2-5; D may be TRBD1 (6 bases). Trimming stripped 3 bases from V and 3 bases from J, with 8 bases between. CDR3 length: 13 residues. The CDR3 nucleotides are TGTGCCAGCAGTTTCGACAGGAAAGAGACCCAGTACTTC. Amino acid sequence: CASSFDRKETQYF.

The chain uses TRBV5-1 and TRBJ2-3; 7 positions agree with TRBD1. There are 18 residues in the CDR3. V trimming: 4 bases; J trimming: 0 bases; junction bases outside the gene matches: 14. The germline gives CDR1 SGHRS, CDR2 YFSETQ. Written as DNA, the CDR3 is TGCGCCAGCAGCCGTCAACCGACCGGGACAGCTAGCACAGATACGCAGTATTTT. It specifies CASSRQPTGTASTDTQYF.

V and J are TRBV10-3 and TRBJ2-1; possible D gene TRBD2, 6 bases. The germline V and J ends were trimmed by 10 bases and 3 bases, with 16 bases remaining between them. The CDR3 totals 14 residues. Germline lookup yields CDR1 ENHRY and CDR2 SYGVKD. CDR3 amino acids: CASRSDGGYNEQFF. The CDR3 DNA sequence: TGTGCCAGCAGGTCGGACGGGGGCTACAATGAGCAGTTCTTC.

The chain employs TRBV21-1 and TRBJ1-1; TRBD1, the D gene given by the table, was not confirmed from the DNA. TRBV21-1 is flagged as a pseudogene. The CDR3 has 14 residues. The CDR3 DNA is TGTGCCAGCAGCAACTCACAGGGGTACACTGAAGCTTTCTTT. Protein product: CASSNSQGYTEAFF.

The rearrangement uses TRBV28 and TRBJ1-1; TRBD1 matches at 7 bases. The CDR3 loop spans 14 amino acids. V shed 5 bases, J shed 6 bases, and the junction held 9 bases outside the gene matches. Germline V CDR1 and CDR2: MDHEN, SYDVKM. The CDR3 DNA sequence: TGTGCCAGCAGTCCCCCCAGGGGGGTGGCTGAAGCTTTCTTT. Amino acids: CASSPPRGVAEAFF.

The rearrangement links TRBV28 to TRBJ2-7, with 15 positions matching TRBD2. V was clipped by 5 bases and J by 5 bases; unmatched bases: 4. Germline CDR1 reads MDHEN; CDR2 reads SYDVKM. CDR3 length equals 15 residues. The CDR3 protein is CASSPGLAGGNEQYF. CDR3 nucleotides: TGTGCCAGCAGTCCGGGACTAGCGGGAGGTAACGAGCAGTACTTC. The variable domain in full, with the rest retrieved from reference TRBV28 and TRBJ2-7, is DVKVTQSSRYLVKRTGEKVFLECVQDMDHENMFWYRQDPGLGLRLIYFSYDVKMKEKGDIPEGYSVSREKKERFSLILESASTNQTSMYLCASSPGLAGGNEQYFGPGTRLTVT.

As to this clone: This sample also contains other DNA sequences that code for the same CDR3. The chain has TRBV9 and TRBJ2-3; 11 bases line up with TRBD2. There are 17 residues in the CDR3. Germline CDR1 and CDR2: SGDLS and YYNGEE. V gave up 0 bases and J gave up 6 bases; unmatched junction bases: 9. The CDR3 DNA follows: TGTGCCAGCAGCGTAGGTTTTAGCGGGAGGGCCGGGGATACGCAGTATTTT. This gives the protein CASSVGFSGRAGDTQYF.

This chain connects TRBV7-9 to TRBJ2-3; 9 nucleotides match TRBD2. V lost 3 bases, J lost 3 bases, and 4 bases stayed unmatched. This CDR3 contains 15 residues. In germline, CDR1 is SEHNR, CDR2 FQNEAQ (reference sequence). Written as DNA, the CDR3 is TGTGCCAGCAGCTTTAGCGGGAGAGAGACAGATACGCAGTATTTT. Protein product: CASSFSGRETDTQYF.

This clone was seen a single time. This chain uses TRBV19 with TRBJ1-5; possible D gene TRBD1, 6 bases. V shed 7 bases and J shed 5 bases, with 15 bases lying between them. CDR1 is LNHDA and CDR2 is SQIVND in the germline V gene (reference sequence). The CDR3 contains 14 residues. CDR3 sequence: CASNLGQRDQPQHF. CDR3 DNA sequence: TGTGCCAGTAATCTCGGACAGAGAGATCAGCCCCAGCATTTT.